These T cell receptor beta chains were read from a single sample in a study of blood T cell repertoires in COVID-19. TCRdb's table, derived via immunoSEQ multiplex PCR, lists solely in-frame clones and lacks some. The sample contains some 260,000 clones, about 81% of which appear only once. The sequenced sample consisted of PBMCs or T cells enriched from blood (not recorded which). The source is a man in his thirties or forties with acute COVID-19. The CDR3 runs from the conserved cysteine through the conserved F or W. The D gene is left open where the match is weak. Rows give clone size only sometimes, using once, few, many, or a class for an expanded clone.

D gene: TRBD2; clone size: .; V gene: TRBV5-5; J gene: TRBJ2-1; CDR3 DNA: TGTGCCAGCACCGAATTTGGCGGGCTAGCGGGGGGGCCCCGGGAGCAGTTCTTC; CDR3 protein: CASTEFGGLAGGPREQFF
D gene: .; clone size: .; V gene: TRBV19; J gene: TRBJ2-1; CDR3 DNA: TGTGCCAGTAGTATATCAGGTACGGGAGTTTTGAATGAGCAGTTCTTC; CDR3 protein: CASSISGTGVLNEQFF
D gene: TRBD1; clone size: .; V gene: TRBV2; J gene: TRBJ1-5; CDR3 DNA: TGTGCCAGCAGTGGGACAGGGGGCTTCGATCAGCCCCAGCATTTT; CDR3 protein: CASSGTGGFDQPQHF
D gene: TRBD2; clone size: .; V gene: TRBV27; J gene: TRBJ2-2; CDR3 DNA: TGTGCCGCACGGAGGACTAGCGGGGGGCCCGGGGAGCTGTTTTTT; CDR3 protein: CAARRTSGGPGELFF
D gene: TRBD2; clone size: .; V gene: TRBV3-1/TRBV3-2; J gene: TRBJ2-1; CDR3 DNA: TGTGCCAGCAGCGCCAGACTAGCGGGACCCCCCAGTGAGCAGTTCTTC; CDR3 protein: CASSARLAGPPSEQFF
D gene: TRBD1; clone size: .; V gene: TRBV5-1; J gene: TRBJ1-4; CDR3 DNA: TGCGCCAGCAGCTTGCTGCCGGGACAGGGGAATGAAAAACTGTTTTTT; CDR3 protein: CASSLLPGQGNEKLFF
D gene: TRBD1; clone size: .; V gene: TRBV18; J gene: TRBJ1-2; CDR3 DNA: TGTGCCAGCTCACCCCGACAGGGAATGTATGGCTACACCTTC; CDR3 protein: CASSPRQGMYGYTF
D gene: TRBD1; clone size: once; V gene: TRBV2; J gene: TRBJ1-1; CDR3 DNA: TGTGCCAGCAGTGAGGACAGGGACACTGAAGCTTTCTTT; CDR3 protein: CASSEDRDTEAFF
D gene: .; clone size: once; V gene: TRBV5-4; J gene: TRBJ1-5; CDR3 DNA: TGTGCCAGCAGCATTGACAGCGATCAGCCCCAGCATTTT; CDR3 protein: CASSIDSDQPQHF
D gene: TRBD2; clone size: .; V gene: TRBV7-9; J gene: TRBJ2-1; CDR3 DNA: TGTGCCAGCAGCTTAGCTAGCGGGAGCCATGAGCAGTTCTTC; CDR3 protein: CASSLASGSHEQFF
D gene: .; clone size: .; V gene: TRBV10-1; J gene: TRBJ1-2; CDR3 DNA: TGCGCCAGCAGTGAGTCGGCACAAAACTATGGCTACACCTTC; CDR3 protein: CASSESAQNYGYTF
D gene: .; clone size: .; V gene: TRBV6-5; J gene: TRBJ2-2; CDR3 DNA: TGTGCCAGCAGTTTTCGGACGGACTACACCGGGGAGCTGTTTTTT; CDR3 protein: CASSFRTDYTGELFF
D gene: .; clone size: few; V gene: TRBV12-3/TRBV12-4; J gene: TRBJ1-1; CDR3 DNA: TGTGCCAGCAGTTTAGGGCGGGGGGCTGAAGCTTTCTTT; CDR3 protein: CASSLGRGAEAFF
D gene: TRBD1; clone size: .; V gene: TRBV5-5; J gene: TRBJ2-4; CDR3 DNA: TGTGCCAGCAGCTTGGCCGGGGCAGGGGGTATTCAGTACTTC; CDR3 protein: CASSLAGAGGIQYF
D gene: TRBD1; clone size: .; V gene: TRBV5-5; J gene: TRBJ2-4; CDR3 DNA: TGTGCCAGCAGCTCCGGGACAGGTTTAGCCAAAAACATTCAGTACTTC; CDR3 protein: CASSSGTGLAKNIQYF
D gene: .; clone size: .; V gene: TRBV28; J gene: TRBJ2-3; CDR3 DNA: TGTGCCAGCAGTTTCAGCCAGGGCCCTAGCACAGATACGCAGTATTTT; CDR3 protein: CASSFSQGPSTDTQYF
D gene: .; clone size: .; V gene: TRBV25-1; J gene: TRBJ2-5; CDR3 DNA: TGTGCCAGCAGTCCCCAGGACAGTAGCGAGACCCAGTACTTC; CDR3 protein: CASSPQDSSETQYF
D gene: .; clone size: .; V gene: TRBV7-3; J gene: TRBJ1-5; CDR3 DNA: TGTGCCAGCAGCCCGTCGGGGGGGAATCAGCCCCAGCATTTT; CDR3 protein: CASSPSGGNQPQHF
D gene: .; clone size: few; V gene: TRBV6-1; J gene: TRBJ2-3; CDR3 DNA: TGTGCCAGCAGTGAATATGCCGCGAGCGCCGCTAGCACAGATACGCAGTATTTT; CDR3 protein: CASSEYAASAASTDTQYF
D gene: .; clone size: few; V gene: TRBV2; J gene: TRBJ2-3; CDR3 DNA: TGTGCCAGCGGGCCAACACTCCACTCGCAGTATTTT; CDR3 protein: CASGPTLHSQYF
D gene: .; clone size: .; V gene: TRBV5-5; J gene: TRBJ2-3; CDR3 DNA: TGTGCCAGCAGCTTACAGAGGGCCACAGATACGCAGTATTTT; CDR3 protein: CASSLQRATDTQYF
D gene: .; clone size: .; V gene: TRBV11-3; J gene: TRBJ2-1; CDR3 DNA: TGTGCCAGCAGCTTAGGACGGGAGAATGAGCAGTTCTTC; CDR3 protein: CASSLGRENEQFF
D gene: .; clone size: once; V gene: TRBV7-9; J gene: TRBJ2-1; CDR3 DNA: TGTGCCAGCAGAGGAGGGAGCGGCGATGAGCAGTTCTTC; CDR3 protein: CASRGGSGDEQFF
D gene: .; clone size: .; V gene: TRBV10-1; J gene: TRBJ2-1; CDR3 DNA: TGCGCCAGCCACTTCGGAGGGGGCCTTACCCGTGAGCAGTTCTTC; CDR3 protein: CASHFGGGLTREQFF
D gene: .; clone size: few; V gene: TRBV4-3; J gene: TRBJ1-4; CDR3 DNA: TGCGCCAGCAGCCAAGATTTTGGGGGGAAACTGTTTTTT; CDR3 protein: CASSQDFGGKLFF
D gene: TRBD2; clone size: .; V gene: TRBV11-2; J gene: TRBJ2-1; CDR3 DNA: TGTGCCAGCAGCTCAAGACCTAGCGGGAGTTCGAATGAGCAGTTCTTC; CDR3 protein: CASSSRPSGSSNEQFF
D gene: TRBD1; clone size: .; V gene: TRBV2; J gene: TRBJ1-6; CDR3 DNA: TGTGCCAGCAGCCCGCCCGGGACAGAAATTGGTTCACCCCTCCACTTT; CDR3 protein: CASSPPGTEIGSPLHF
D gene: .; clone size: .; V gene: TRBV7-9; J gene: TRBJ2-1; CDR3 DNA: TGTGCCAGCAGCTTAGCCTCCGGGACTGGGCACTTGTTCTTC; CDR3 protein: CASSLASGTGHLFF
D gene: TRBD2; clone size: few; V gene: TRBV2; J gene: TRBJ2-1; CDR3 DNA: TGTGCCGGACTAGCGACTTACAATGAGCAGTTCTTC; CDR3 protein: CAGLATYNEQFF
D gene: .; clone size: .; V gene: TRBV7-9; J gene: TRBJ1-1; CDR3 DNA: TGTGCCAGCAGCCCCAATGGGCAGGGATTGAACACTGAAGCTTTCTTT; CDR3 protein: CASSPNGQGLNTEAFF
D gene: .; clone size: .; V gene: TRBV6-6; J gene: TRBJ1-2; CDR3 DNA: TGTGCCAGCAGTCCAGATCGTGGCTACACCTTC; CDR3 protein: CASSPDRGYTF
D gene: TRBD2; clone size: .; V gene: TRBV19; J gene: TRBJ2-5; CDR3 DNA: TGTGCCAGTAGAACACCGGGACTAGCGGGGGGCGTCGGGACCCAGTACTTC; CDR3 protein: CASRTPGLAGGVGTQYF